The 2 T cell receptor beta chains reported below all come from one sample, sequenced in a study of T-cell memory formation after mild COVID-19. TCRdb re-called the 5' RACE reads with MiXCR, one entry per CDR3 protein. Of some 160,000 distinct CDR3 sequences listed, less than 40% were seen once; the top ten hold about 12%. Input material: PBMCs or a T cell subset sorted from them (not recorded which). These receptor sequences come from an adult woman who had mild COVID-19 (a few samples of this study predate the infection). Cell type and time point are not known.

The rearrangement links TRBV5-1 to TRBJ1-5, with TRBD1 matching over 10 bases. Germline CDR1 and CDR2: SGHRS and YFSETQ. V lost 7 bases and J lost 2; bases outside the gene matches: 3. CDR3 length: 14 residues. CDR3 sequence (DNA): TGCGCCAGCTGGACAGGGGGAGGCAATCAGCCCCAGCATTTT. This encodes CASWTGGGNQPQHF. Together with reference TRBV5-1 and TRBJ1-5, the CDR3 gives the full variable domain: KAGVTQTPRYLIKTRGQQVTLSCSPISGHRSVSWYQQTPGQGLQFLFEYFSETQRNKGNFPGRFSGRQFSNSRSEMNVSTLELGDSALYLCASWTGGGNQPQHFGDGTRLSIL.

The chain joins TRBV12-3 or TRBV12-4 to TRBJ2-3; D remains unclear. The V end was cut by 5 bases, the J end by 2 bases, with 26 bases between. This CDR3 comprises 19 residues. CDR3 region: CASSTKRSRGGSPTDTQYF. DNA of the CDR3: TGTGCCAGCAGTACAAAACGCTCCCGCGGCGGCTCACCCACAGATACGCAGTATTTT.